One sample yielded the 13 T cell receptor beta chains listed below, sequenced in a study of blood T cell repertoires in COVID-19. Assay: immunoSEQ multiplex PCR; the TCRdb copy retains only in-frame clones and omits some. The sample contains about 130,000 clones, roughly 80% of which appear only once. Sequenced sample: peripheral blood. These receptors were obtained from a woman aged 60-75 years with acute or convalescent COVID-19.

This sequence joins TRBV24-1 and TRBJ2-1; 8 bases align to TRBD1. V dropped 2 bases and J dropped 9; count of bases not matched to a gene: 2. The CDR3 covers 13 residues. Germline V gene lookup returns CDR1 KGHDR and CDR2 SFDVKD. In DNA, the CDR3 is TGTGCCACCAGTGATTATGACAGGGGTGAGCAGTTCTTC. It codes for CATSDYDRGEQFF.

The chain carries TRBV28 and TRBJ1-2, with D hard to call. Germline V CDR1 and CDR2: MDHEN, SYDVKM. With 10 bases removed from V and 10 bases from J, the gap between germline ends came to 28 bases. This CDR3 is built from 15 residues. This CDR3 reads CATLEMGRHGQDYTF. The CDR3 DNA reads as TGTGCCACCTTGGAAATGGGTCGACACGGTCAAGACTACACCTTC.

The J gene is TRBJ1-2, the V gene TRBV5-1; 8 nucleotides agree with TRBD1. CDR1 is SGHRS, CDR2 YFSETQ, per germline. The CDR3 is 15 residues long. V lost 2 bases and J lost 3; bases outside the gene matches: 6. CDR3: CASSFTQGVDYGYTF. DNA for the CDR3: TGCGCCAGCAGCTTCACACAGGGGGTAGACTATGGCTACACCTTC. The whole variable domain, remainder taken from reference TRBV5-1 and TRBJ1-2, is KAGVTQTPRYLIKTRGQQVTLSCSPISGHRSVSWYQQTPGQGLQFLFEYFSETQRNKGNFPGRFSGRQFSNSRSEMNVSTLELGDSALYLCASSFTQGVDYGYTFGSGTRLTVV.

Only a few counts were recorded for this clone. The gene calls are TRBV5-1 and TRBJ1-4; 10 bases are a match to TRBD1. Per the germline V gene, CDR1 is SGHRS and CDR2 is YFSETQ. The V and J ends lost 5 bases and 0 bases, in that order; junction bases with no gene match: 4. CDR3 length: 16 residues. As DNA, the CDR3 is TGCGCCAGCAGATCTGGACAGGGGGCAACTAATGAAAAACTGTTTTTT. Residues: CASRSGQGATNEKLFF. The full variable domain, its missing parts supplied by reference TRBV5-1 and TRBJ1-4, is KAGVTQTPRYLIKTRGQQVTLSCSPISGHRSVSWYQQTPGQGLQFLFEYFSETQRNKGNFPGRFSGRQFSNSRSEMNVSTLELGDSALYLCASRSGQGATNEKLFFGSGTQLSVL.

The sample holds a few counts of this clone. V gene TRBV4-1 combines with J gene TRBJ1-2; 8 bases match TRBD1. V trimming: 2 bases; J trimming: 8 bases; junction bases outside the gene matches: 10. The CDR3 extends over 15 amino acids. Germline CDR1 reads MGHRA; CDR2 reads YSYEKL. CDR3 sequence reads: CASSQPGQGQVGYTF. As DNA, the CDR3 is TGCGCCAGCAGCCAACCCGGACAGGGCCAGGTCGGCTACACCTTC.

J is TRBJ1-1 and V is TRBV6-5; TRBD1 matches 8 bases. CDR3 length equals 14 residues. Germline CDR1 and CDR2: MNHEY and SVGAGI. V shed 4 bases and J 5 bases; nucleotides not matched to a gene: 6. As DNA, the CDR3 is TGTGCCAGCAGTTTGACAGGGGAAGGGACTGAAGCTTTCTTT. As protein: CASSLTGEGTEAFF.

In this sample, this clone turned up a few times. CDR3: CASRRRGDTEAFF. The CDR3 DNA follows: TGTGCCAGCAGGCGCAGGGGAGACACTGAAGCTTTCTTT. The chain carries TRBV2 and TRBJ1-1; D might be TRBD1 (6 bases). The CDR3 totals 13 residues. Per the germline V gene, CDR1 is SNHLY and CDR2 is FYNNEI. V was shortened by 6 bases and J by 3 bases, with 11 bases between the two germline ends.

The V call is TRBV7-9, the J call TRBJ1-2; 7 bases agree with TRBD1. The V and J ends lost 1 base and 6 bases, in that order; junction bases with no gene match: 5. This CDR3 region has 14 residues. Germline assignment: CDR1 SEHNR and CDR2 FQNEAQ (reference sequence). CDR3 DNA: TGTGCCAGCAGCTTAGGAGTAGGGGGCGATGGCTACACCTTC. Its protein product is CASSLGVGGDGYTF.

This clone was detected only once. The gene calls are TRBV27 and TRBJ1-1, with no clear D. The CDR3 is made up of 14 amino acids. With 6 bases removed from V and 4 bases from J, the gap between germline ends came to 15 bases. Germline-derived CDR1 and CDR2 are MNHEY and SMNVEV (reference sequence). DNA for the CDR3: TGTGCCAGCAGCCCGACCGGAGAGGCCACTGAAGCTTTCTTT. Its protein product is CASSPTGEATEAFF.

J is TRBJ1-1 and V is TRBV24-1, with 9 bases fitting TRBD1. Unmatched junction bases numbered 1, after V lost 6 bases and J lost 3 bases. Germline CDR1 is KGHDR and CDR2 is SFDVKD. This CDR3 is 13 amino acids long. The CDR3 DNA reads as TGTGCCACCAGTCGGACAGGGGACACTGAAGCTTTCTTT. Translated, it gives CATSRTGDTEAFF.

The V and J genes are TRBV5-1 and TRBJ2-2; D may be TRBD2 (7 bases). The CDR3 totals 17 residues. V gave up 0 bases and J gave up 2 bases, with 14 bases separating them. Germline CDR1 is SGHRS and CDR2 is YFSETQ. CDR3 amino acids: CASSLGVRGPNTGELFF. The CDR3 nucleotides are TGCGCCAGCAGCTTGGGGGTGCGGGGGCCCAACACCGGGGAGCTGTTTTTT.

This clone has more than one count but fewer than ten. This sequence joins TRBV5-5 and TRBJ2-3; 7 bases align to TRBD1. CDR1 SGHKS and CDR2 YYEKEE come from the germline V gene (reference sequence). J lost 6 bases, V lost 1 base, and 11 bases had no gene match. The CDR3 has 16 residues. The CDR3 region is CASSLLSQGVSDTQYF. The CDR3 DNA follows: TGTGCCAGCAGCTTGTTAAGTCAGGGGGTTTCGGATACGCAGTATTTT.

The rearrangement uses TRBV6-6 and TRBJ2-5, with TRBD1 matching over 10 bases. J was trimmed by 4 bases and V by 7 bases; bases with no gene match: 9. The length of the CDR3 is 15 residues. Germline CDR1 MNHNY, CDR2 SVGAGI (reference sequence). The DNA for the CDR3 is TGTGCCAGCACTCGAGGACAGGGGGTGACAGAGACCCAGTACTTC. This gives the protein CASTRGQGVTETQYF.